This T cell receptor (beta chain) came from a study of blood T cell repertoires in COVID-19. The overall study: Samples came from the United States, Italy and Spain, spanning acute and convalescent COVID-19. PBMCs, B-cell-depleted T cells, or T cells were the source of the cDNA or gDNA that made up the material.

The CDR3 runs 13 residues. Germline V gene sequence: CDR1 SEHNR, CDR2 FQNEAQ (reference sequence). V lost 4 bases, J lost 8 bases, and 6 bases stayed unmatched. The authors' processing: Using reference gene primer amplification, nucleated cell counts were estimated. Sequencing was performed with immunoSEQ multiplex PCR; in TCRdb, only in-frame clones are kept and a portion is missing. The DNA was the basis for D and trimming; V, J and clone size are from that table. This sample carries around 150,000 clones, approximately 90% of them seen once, and the ten largest clones take approximately 2.4%. The V gene is TRBV7-9, the J gene TRBJ1-2; TRBD1 matches 8 bases. The sequence was obtained from a man younger than 35 with acute or convalescent COVID-19. The material sequenced was peripheral blood. In nucleotides, the CDR3 is TGTGCCAGCAGCTCCGACGACAGGGGAGGCTACACCTTC. Its translation is CASSSDDRGGYTF.